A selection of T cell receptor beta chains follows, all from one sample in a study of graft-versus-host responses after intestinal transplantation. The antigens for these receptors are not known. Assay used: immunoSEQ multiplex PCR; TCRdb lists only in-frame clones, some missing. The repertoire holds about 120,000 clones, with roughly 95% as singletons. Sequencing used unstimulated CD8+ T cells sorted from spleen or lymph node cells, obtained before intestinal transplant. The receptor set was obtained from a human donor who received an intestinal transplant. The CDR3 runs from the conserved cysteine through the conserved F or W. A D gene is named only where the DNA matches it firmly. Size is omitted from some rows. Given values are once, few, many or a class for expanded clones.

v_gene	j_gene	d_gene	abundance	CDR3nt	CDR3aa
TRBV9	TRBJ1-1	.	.	TGTGCCAGCAGCCTTTCTTGGTCCTTGAACACTGAAGCTTTCTTT	CASSLSWSLNTEAFF
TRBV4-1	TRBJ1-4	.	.	TGCGCCAGCAGCCCTCGGGAAGGTCGGAATGAAAAACTGTTTTTT	CASSPREGRNEKLFF
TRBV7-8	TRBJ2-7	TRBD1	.	TGTGCCACCTTCCGGGACAGCGACTCCTACGAGCAGTACTTC	CATFRDSDSYEQYF
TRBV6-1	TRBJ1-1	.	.	TGTGCCAGCAGTGAAGCGCTGGAAAACACTGAAGCTTTCTTT	CASSEALENTEAFF
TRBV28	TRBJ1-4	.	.	TGTGCCAGCAGCCTCAACAGCCACGCAACTAATGAAAAACTGTTTTTT	CASSLNSHATNEKLFF
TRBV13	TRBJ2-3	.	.	TGTGCCAGCAGCACCCGGACAGTAAGCACAGATACGCAGTATTTT	CASSTRTVSTDTQYF
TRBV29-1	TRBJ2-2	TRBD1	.	TGCAGCGTGGCCCAGGGGGCATATGGTAACACCGGGGAGCTGTTTTTT	CSVAQGAYGNTGELFF
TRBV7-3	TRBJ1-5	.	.	TGTGCCAGCAGCTTAACGGGGGCGGCGAATCAGCCCCAGCATTTT	CASSLTGAANQPQHF
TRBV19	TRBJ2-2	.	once	TGTGCCAGTAGTATCGGATACACCGGGGAGTTGTTTTTT	CASSIGYTGELFF
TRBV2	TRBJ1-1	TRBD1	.	TGTGCCATCTCGCCACGGACAGGAGGCAAAGAAGCTTTCTTT	CAISPRTGGKEAFF
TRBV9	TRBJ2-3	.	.	TGTGCCAGCAGCGTAGGAATAGCTACAGATACGCAGTATTTT	CASSVGIATDTQYF
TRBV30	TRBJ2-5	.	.	TGTGCCTGGCTAGCGCTCCAAGAGACCCAGTACTTC	CAWLALQETQYF
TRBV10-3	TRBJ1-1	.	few	TGTGCCATCAGTGAGGGGAGAATGAACACTGAAGCTTTCTTT	CAISEGRMNTEAFF
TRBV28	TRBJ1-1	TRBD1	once	TGTGCCAGCAGTTTCACAGGGGGCATCACTGAAGCTTTCTTT	CASSFTGGITEAFF
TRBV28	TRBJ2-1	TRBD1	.	TGTGCCAGCAGTAGGGACAGGGGAGTCAATGAGCAGTTCTTC	CASSRDRGVNEQFF
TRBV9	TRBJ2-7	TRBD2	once	TGTGCCAGCAGCCCGGGGGGGCTCTACGAGCAGTACTTC	CASSPGGLYEQYF
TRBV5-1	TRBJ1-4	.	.	TGCGCCAGCAGTTCAAGACAGGACCTTAATGAAAAACTGTTTTTT	CASSSRQDLNEKLFF
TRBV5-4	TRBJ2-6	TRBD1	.	TGTGCCAGCAGCTCCGGGACAGGTGCCTCTGGGGCCAACGTCCTGACTTTC	CASSSGTGASGANVLTF
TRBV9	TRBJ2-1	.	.	TGTGCCAGCAGCGACAGGCAGATCGGGAATGAGCAGTTCTTC	CASSDRQIGNEQFF
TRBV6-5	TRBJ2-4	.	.	TGTGCCAGCAGTGAACAGGGAACCAAAAACATTCAGTACTTC	CASSEQGTKNIQYF
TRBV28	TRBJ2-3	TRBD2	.	TGTGCCAGCAGTTTAAGGCGGGGGGTGTTCGCAGATACGCAGTATTTT	CASSLRRGVFADTQYF
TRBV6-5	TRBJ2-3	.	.	TGTGCCAGCAACAATGAGGGCAAGCCCACAGATACGCAGTATTTT	CASNNEGKPTDTQYF
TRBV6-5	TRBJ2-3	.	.	TGTGCCAGCAGTTTTCGGGTGACAGATACGCAGTATTTT	CASSFRVTDTQYF
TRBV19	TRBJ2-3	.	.	TGTGCCAGTAGTACCTCTCTAGGGGCGATTCGGTCGGCAGATACGCAGTATTTT	CASSTSLGAIRSADTQYF
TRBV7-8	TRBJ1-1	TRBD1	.	TGTGCCAGCAGCTCCTACCGGACAGGGGGGAACACTGAAGCTTTCTTT	CASSSYRTGGNTEAFF
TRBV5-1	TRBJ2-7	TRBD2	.	TGCGCCAGCAGCTTCCTAGCGGGTTCCTCCTACGAGCAGTACTTC	CASSFLAGSSYEQYF
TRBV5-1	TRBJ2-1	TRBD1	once	TGCGCCAGCAGCGTGGGACAGGGGTTCTACAATGAGCAGTTCTTC	CASSVGQGFYNEQFF
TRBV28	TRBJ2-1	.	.	TGTGCCAGCAGCTCACCTCGGACCTTCGGCCAGGATGAGCAGTTCTTC	CASSSPRTFGQDEQFF
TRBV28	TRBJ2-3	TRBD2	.	TGTGCCAGCAGTTTAGGTGGGAGGGCAGACACAGATACGCAGTATTTT	CASSLGGRADTDTQYF
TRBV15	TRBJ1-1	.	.	TGTGCCACCAGCAGAGTACTCGGGGGCCCCAACACTGAAGCTTTCTTT	CATSRVLGGPNTEAFF
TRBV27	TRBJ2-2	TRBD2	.	TGTGCCAGCAGGACGACTAGCGGGAGAAGGGAGCTGTTTTTT	CASRTTSGRRELFF
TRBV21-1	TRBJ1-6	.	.	TGTGCCAGCAGCAAAGAGGAGGGGAGCTCCTATAATTCACCCCTCCACTTT	CASSKEEGSSYNSPLHF
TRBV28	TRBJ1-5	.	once	TGTGCCAGCGGCGATCATAGCAATCAGCCCCAGCATTTT	CASGDHSNQPQHF
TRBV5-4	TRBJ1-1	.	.	TGTGCCAGCAGCCAATCCAGGAACACTGAAGCTTTCTTT	CASSQSRNTEAFF
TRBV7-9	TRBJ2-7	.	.	TGTGCCAGCAGAGGGGGCTACGAGCAGTACTTC	CASRGGYEQYF
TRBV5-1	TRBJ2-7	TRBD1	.	TGCGCCAGCAGGGGACAGGGGAACTACGAGCAGTACTTC	CASRGQGNYEQYF
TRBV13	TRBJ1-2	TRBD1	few	TGTGCCAGCAGCTTACAACAGGGGGCCTGGGGCTACACCTTC	CASSLQQGAWGYTF